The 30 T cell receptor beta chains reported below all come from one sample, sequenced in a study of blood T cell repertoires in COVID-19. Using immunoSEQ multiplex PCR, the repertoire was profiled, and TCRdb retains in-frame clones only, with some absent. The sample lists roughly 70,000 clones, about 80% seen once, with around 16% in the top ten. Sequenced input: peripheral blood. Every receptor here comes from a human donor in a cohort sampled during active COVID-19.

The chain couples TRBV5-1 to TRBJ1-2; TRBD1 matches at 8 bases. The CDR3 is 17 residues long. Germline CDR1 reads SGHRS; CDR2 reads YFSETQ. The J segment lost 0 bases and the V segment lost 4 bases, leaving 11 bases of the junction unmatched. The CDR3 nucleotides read TGCGCCAGCAGCCGTACTAACCTGGACAGGGCTAACTATGGCTACACCTTC. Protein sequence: CASSRTNLDRANYGYTF.

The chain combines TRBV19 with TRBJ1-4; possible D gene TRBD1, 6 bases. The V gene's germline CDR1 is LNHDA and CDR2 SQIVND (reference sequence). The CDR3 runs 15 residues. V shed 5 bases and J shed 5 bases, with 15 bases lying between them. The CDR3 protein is CASSDRTVSNEKLFF. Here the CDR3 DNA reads TGTGCCAGTAGTGATCGGACAGTCTCCAATGAAAAACTGTTTTTT.

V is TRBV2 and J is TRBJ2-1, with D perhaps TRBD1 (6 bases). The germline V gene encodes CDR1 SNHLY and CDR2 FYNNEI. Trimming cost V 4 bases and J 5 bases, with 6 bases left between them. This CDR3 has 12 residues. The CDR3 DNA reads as TGTGCCAGCAGTGGACAGGACAATGAGCAGTTCTTC. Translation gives CASSGQDNEQFF.

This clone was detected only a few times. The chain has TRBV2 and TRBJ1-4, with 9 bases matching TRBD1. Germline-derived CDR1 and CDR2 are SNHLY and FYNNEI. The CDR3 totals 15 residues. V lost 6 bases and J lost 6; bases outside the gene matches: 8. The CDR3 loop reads CASRPDRGGDEKLFF. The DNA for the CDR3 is TGTGCCAGCAGACCGGACAGGGGTGGCGATGAAAAACTGTTTTTT.

In nucleotides, the CDR3 is TGTGCCAGCAGCGACAGGGATCGTCAGCCCCAGCATTTT. Amino acids: CASSDRDRQPQHF. The rearrangement links TRBV6-6 to TRBJ1-5; 7 bases map to TRBD1. V gave up 6 bases and J gave up 6 bases; unmatched junction bases: 5. This CDR3 spans 13 amino acids. CDR1 is MNHNY, CDR2 SVGAGI, per germline (reference sequence).

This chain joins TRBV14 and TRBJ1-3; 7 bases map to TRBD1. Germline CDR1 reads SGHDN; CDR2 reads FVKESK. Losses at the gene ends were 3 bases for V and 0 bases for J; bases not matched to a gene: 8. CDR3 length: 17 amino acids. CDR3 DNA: TGTGCCAGCAGCCAGATTAGAAGACAGGGCTCTGGAAACACCATATATTTT. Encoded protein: CASSQIRRQGSGNTIYF.

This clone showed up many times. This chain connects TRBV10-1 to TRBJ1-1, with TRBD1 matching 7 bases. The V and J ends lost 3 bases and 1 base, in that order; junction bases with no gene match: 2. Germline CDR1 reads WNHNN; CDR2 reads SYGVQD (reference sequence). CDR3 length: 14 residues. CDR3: CASSDRQGNTEAFF. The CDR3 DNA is TGCGCCAGCAGTGACCGACAGGGGAACACTGAAGCTTTCTTT.

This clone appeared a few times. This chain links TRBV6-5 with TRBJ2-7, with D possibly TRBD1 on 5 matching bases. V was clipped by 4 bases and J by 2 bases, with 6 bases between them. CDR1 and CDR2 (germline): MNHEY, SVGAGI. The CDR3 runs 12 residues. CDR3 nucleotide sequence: TGTGCCAGCAGTTCAGGGCCCTACGAGCAGTACTTC. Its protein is CASSSGPYEQYF.

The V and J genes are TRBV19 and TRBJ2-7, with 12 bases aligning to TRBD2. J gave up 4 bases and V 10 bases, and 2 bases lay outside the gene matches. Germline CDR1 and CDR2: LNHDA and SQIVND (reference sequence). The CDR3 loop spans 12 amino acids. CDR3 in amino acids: CATGLAGYEQYF. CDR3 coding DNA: TGTGCCACCGGACTAGCGGGATACGAGCAGTACTTC.

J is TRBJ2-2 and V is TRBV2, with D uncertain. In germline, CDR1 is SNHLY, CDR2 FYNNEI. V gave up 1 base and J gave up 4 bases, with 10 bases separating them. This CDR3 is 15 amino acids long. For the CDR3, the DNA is TGTGCCAGCAGTGAAGGACAATTAGGCACCGGGGAGCTGTTTTTT. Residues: CASSEGQLGTGELFF.

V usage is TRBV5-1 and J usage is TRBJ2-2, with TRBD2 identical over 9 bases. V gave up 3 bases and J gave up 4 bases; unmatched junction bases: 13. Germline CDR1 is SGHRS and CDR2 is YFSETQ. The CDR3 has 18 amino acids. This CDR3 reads CASSSRTSVGMGTGELFF. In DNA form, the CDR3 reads TGCGCCAGCAGCTCGCGGACTAGCGTGGGGATGGGCACCGGGGAGCTGTTTTTT.

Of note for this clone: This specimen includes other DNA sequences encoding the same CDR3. CDR3 DNA sequence: TGTGCCAGCTCACCCGACAGAGACTATGGCTACACCTTC. Amino acid sequence: CASSPDRDYGYTF. The chain combines TRBV18 with TRBJ1-2, with D perhaps TRBD1 (5 bases). The CDR3 totals 13 residues. Germline V CDR1 and CDR2: KGHSH, LQKENI. Deletions cut 3 bases from V and 3 bases from J, with 8 bases between.

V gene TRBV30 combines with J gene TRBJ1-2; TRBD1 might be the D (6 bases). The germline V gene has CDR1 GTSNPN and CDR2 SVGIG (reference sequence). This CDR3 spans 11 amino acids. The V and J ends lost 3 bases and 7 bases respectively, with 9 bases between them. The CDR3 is CAWSQGFGYTF. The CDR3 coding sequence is TGTGCCTGGAGCCAGGGGTTTGGCTACACCTTC. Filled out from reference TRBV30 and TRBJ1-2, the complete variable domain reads SQTIHQWPATLVQPVGSPLSLECTVEGTSNPNLYWYRQAAGRGLQLLFYSVGIGQISSEVPQNLSASRPQDRQFILSSKKLLLSDSGFYLCAWSQGFGYTFGSGTRLTVV.

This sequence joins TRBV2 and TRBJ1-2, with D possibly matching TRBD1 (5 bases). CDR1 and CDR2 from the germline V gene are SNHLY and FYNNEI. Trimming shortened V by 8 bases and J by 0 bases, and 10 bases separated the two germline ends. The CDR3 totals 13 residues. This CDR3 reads CASDRGANYGYTF. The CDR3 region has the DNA TGTGCCAGCGACCGGGGGGCTAACTATGGCTACACCTTC.

CDR3 sequence reads: CAWSQGLGNTIYF. CDR3 bases: TGTGCCTGGAGTCAGGGTCTTGGAAACACCATATATTTT. V is TRBV30 and J is TRBJ1-3, with D tentatively TRBD1 (5 bases). Germline CDR1 is GTSNPN and CDR2 is SVGIG (reference sequence). The CDR3 sequence is 13 residues long. Trimming removed 2 bases at V and 3 bases at J, with 8 bases between.

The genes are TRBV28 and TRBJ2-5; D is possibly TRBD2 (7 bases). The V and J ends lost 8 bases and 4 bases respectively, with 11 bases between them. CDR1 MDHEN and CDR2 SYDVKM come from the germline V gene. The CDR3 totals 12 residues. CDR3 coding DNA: TGTGCCAGCGGGGGGGGCACAGAGACCCAGTACTTC. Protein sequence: CASGGGTETQYF.

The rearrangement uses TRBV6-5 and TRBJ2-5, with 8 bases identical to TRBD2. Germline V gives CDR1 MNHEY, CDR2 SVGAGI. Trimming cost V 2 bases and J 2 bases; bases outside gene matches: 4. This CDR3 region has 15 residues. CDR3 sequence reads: CASSYAGLAQETQYF. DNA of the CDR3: TGTGCCAGCAGTTACGCCGGACTAGCACAAGAGACCCAGTACTTC.

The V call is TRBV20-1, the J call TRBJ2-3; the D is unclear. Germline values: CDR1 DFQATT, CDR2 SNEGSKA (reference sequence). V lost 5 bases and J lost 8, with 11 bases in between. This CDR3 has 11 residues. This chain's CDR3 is CSAAPPGTQYF. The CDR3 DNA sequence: TGCAGTGCTGCTCCCCCGGGTACGCAGTATTTT.

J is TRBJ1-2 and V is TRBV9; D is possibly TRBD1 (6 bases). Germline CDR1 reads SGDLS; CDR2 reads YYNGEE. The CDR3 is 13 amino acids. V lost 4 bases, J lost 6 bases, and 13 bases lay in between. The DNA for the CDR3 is TGTGCCAGCAGCCCCGGACAGAGCAATGGCTACACCTTC. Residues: CASSPGQSNGYTF. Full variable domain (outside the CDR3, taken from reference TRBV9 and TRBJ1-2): DSGVTQTPKHLITATGQRVTLRCSPRSGDLSVYWYQQSLDQGLQFLIQYYNGEERAKGNILERFSAQQFPDLHSELNLSSLELGDSALYFCASSPGQSNGYTFGSGTRLTVV.

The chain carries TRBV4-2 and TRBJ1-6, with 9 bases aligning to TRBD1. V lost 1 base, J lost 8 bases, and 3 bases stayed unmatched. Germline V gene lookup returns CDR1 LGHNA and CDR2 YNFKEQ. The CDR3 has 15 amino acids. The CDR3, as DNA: TGTGCCAGCAGCCAAGGGCGACAGGGGGATTCACCCCTCCACTTT. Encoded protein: CASSQGRQGDSPLHF.

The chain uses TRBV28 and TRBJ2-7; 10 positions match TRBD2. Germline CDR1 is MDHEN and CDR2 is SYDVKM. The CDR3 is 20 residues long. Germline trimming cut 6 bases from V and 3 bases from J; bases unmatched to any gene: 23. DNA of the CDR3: TGTGCCAGCAGACCGACACCCAGTAGCCTAGCGGGAGTCGCCCACTACGAGCAGTACTTC. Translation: CASRPTPSSLAGVAHYEQYF.

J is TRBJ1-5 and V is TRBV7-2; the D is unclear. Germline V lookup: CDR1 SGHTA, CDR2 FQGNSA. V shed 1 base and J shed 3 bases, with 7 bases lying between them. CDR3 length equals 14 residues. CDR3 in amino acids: CASSLGANNQPQHF. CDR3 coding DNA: TGTGCCAGCAGCTTAGGGGCGAACAATCAGCCCCAGCATTTT.

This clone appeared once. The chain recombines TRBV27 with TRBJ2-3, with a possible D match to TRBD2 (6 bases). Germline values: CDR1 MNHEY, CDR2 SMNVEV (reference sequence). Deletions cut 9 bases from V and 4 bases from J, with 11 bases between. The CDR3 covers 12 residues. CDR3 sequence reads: CASRRGPDTQYF. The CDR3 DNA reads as TGTGCCAGTAGGAGGGGCCCAGATACGCAGTATTTT.

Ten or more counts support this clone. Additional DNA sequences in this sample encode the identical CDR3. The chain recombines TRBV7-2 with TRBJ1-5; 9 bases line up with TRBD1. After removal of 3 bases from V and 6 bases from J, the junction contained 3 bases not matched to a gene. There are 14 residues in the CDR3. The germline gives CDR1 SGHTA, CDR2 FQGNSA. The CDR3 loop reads CASSFTGGRQPQHF. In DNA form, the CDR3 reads TGTGCCAGCAGCTTTACAGGGGGCCGTCAGCCCCAGCATTTT.

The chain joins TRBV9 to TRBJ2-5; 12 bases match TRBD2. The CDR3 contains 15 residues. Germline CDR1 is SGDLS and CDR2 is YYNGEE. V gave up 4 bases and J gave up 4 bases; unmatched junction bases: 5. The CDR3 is CASSPATSGRETQYF. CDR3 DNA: TGTGCCAGCAGCCCGGCGACTAGCGGGAGAGAGACCCAGTACTTC.

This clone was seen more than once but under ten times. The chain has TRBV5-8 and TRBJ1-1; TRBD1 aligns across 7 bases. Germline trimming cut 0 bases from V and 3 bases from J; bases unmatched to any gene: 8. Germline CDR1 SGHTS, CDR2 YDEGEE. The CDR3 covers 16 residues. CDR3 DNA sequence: TGTGCCAGCAGCTTGGCTGTTGGGACAGTCCACACTGAAGCTTTCTTT. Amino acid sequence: CASSLAVGTVHTEAFF.

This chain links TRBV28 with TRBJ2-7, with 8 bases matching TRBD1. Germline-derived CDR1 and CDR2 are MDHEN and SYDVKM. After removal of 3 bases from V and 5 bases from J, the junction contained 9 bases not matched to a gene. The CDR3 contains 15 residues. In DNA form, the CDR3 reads TGTGCCAGCAGTTTTCACCGGGACAGGAACCACGAGCAGTACTTC. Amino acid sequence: CASSFHRDRNHEQYF.

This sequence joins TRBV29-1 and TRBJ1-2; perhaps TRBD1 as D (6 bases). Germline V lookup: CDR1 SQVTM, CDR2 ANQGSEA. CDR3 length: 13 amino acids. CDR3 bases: TGCGGCGCCCGGGACAATAAGGACTATGGCTACACCTTC. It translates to CGARDNKDYGYTF.

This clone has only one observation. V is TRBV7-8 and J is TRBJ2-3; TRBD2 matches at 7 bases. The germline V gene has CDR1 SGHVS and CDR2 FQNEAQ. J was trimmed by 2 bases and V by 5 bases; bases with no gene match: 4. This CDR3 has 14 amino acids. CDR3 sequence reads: CASSMGLHTDTQYF. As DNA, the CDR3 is TGTGCCAGCAGCATGGGACTACACACAGATACGCAGTATTTT.

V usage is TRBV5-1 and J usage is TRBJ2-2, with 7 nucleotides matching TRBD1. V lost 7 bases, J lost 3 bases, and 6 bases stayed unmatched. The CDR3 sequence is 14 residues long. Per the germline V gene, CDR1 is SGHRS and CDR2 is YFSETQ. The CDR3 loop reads CASWGQIDTGELFF. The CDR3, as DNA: TGCGCCAGCTGGGGACAGATCGACACCGGGGAGCTGTTTTTT. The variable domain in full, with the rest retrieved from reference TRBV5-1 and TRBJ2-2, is KAGVTQTPRYLIKTRGQQVTLSCSPISGHRSVSWYQQTPGQGLQFLFEYFSETQRNKGNFPGRFSGRQFSNSRSEMNVSTLELGDSALYLCASWGQIDTGELFFGEGSRLTVL.